The rows below give T cell receptor beta chains drawn from one sample of a study of shared clonotypes between healthy human individuals. This table comes from immunoSEQ multiplex PCR, and its TCRdb copy is limited to in-frame clones, with some not included. The profile covers approximately 1.9 million clones, with 80% to 95% appearing a single time and around 1.8% taken by the ten largest. Sequenced: naive CD8+ T cells from PBMCs. The receptors stem from a man in his late teens or twenties in good health. Some clones in this sample may be carry-over from other donors' samples. Both conserved end residues are part of each CDR3. The D gene is left open where the match is weak. The size of a clone is reported for some rows only, either as once, few or many, or as a class for expanded clones.

j_gene,d_gene,abundance,v_gene,CDR3aa,CDR3nt
TRBJ2-7,NA,once,TRBV7-6,CASSLARGSYEQYF,TGTGCCAGCAGCTTAGCTAGGGGATCCTACGAGCAGTACTTC
TRBJ2-7,NA,NA,TRBV27,CASSLLDKTYEQYF,TGTGCCAGCAGTTTACTGGACAAAACCTACGAGCAGTACTTC
TRBJ2-2,NA,NA,TRBV27,CASSLSQVPGELFF,TGTGCCAGCAGTTTAAGTCAGGTCCCTGGGGAGCTGTTTTTT
TRBJ1-1,NA,NA,TRBV19,CASSRGLEAFF,TGTGCCAGTAGCCGGGGCCTTGAAGCTTTCTTT
TRBJ2-7,NA,once,TRBV11-2,CASSLPGLSSYEQYF,TGTGCCAGCAGCTTACCGGGACTTAGCTCCTACGAGCAGTACTTC
TRBJ2-6,NA,NA,TRBV7-9,CASSKTGISGANVLTF,TGTGCCAGCAGCAAAACAGGGATCTCTGGGGCCAACGTCCTGACTTTC
TRBJ1-2,NA,NA,TRBV30,CAGGGLGYTF,TGTGCCGGAGGGGGTCTCGGCTACACCTTC
TRBJ1-1,NA,NA,TRBV19,CASSIVGHPNTEAFF,TGTGCCAGTAGTATAGTAGGACATCCGAACACTGAAGCTTTCTTT
TRBJ2-7,TRBD2,NA,TRBV10-2,CASSESLAGGREQYF,TGCGCCAGCAGTGAGAGCCTAGCGGGAGGTCGCGAGCAGTACTTC
TRBJ2-7,NA,once,TRBV6-9,CASSILGYEQYF,TGTGCCAGCAGTATACTCGGCTACGAGCAGTACTTC
TRBJ2-1,NA,NA,TRBV10-2,CASSEANEQFF,TGCGCCAGCAGTGAGGCGAATGAGCAGTTCTTC
TRBJ2-2,NA,NA,TRBV27,CASSFLEFSNAGELFF,TGTGCCAGCAGTTTCTTGGAGTTCAGTAATGCCGGGGAGCTGTTTTTT
TRBJ2-1,NA,NA,TRBV29-1,CSVAHNEQFF,TGCAGCGTTGCCCATAATGAGCAGTTCTTC
TRBJ2-1,NA,once,TRBV6-5,CASSGGFSYNEQFF,TGTGCCAGCAGTGGGGGGTTTTCCTACAATGAGCAGTTCTTC
TRBJ2-1,TRBD2,NA,TRBV7-9,CASTPVGGSGGEQFF,TGTGCCAGCACCCCGGTGGGCGGGAGTGGCGGTGAGCAGTTCTTC
TRBJ2-5,TRBD2,once,TRBV19,CASSRGRKWETQYF,TGTGCCAGTAGTCGCGGGAGAAAGTGGGAGACCCAGTACTTC
TRBJ2-6,NA,NA,TRBV9,CASSVDGRSGANVLTF,TGTGCCAGCAGCGTAGACGGCCGCTCTGGGGCCAACGTCCTGACTTTC
TRBJ2-7,TRBD1,NA,TRBV7-8,CASSRPRDRDSYEQYF,TGTGCCAGCAGCAGACCACGGGACAGGGACTCCTACGAGCAGTACTTC
TRBJ2-7,NA,NA,TRBV9,CASSPEGSSYEQYF,TGTGCCAGCAGCCCAGAGGGGTCCTCCTACGAGCAGTACTTC
TRBJ1-2,NA,NA,TRBV19,CASTPPERYGYTF,TGTGCCAGTACCCCCCCCGAGCGGTATGGCTACACCTTC
TRBJ2-1,NA,NA,TRBV27,CASTFGQTPYNEQFF,TGTGCCAGCACATTTGGACAAACCCCTTACAATGAGCAGTTCTTC
TRBJ2-7,NA,NA,TRBV27,CASSFTQAYEQYF,TGTGCCAGCAGTTTCACACAGGCCTACGAGCAGTACTTC
TRBJ2-7,TRBD2,NA,TRBV5-5,CASSHPTGGGSEQYF,TGTGCCAGCAGCCACCCAACGGGAGGGGGATCCGAGCAGTACTTC
TRBJ1-2,NA,NA,TRBV6-1,CASREPGPYGYTF,TGTGCCAGCAGAGAACCGGGCCCATATGGCTACACCTTC
TRBJ2-7,NA,NA,TRBV28,CASSFTGSSYEQYF,TGTGCCAGCAGTTTTACGGGGAGCTCCTACGAGCAGTACTTC
TRBJ2-7,NA,NA,TRBV2,CASSEAVAYEQYF,TGTGCCAGCAGTGAAGCAGTGGCTTACGAGCAGTACTTC
TRBJ2-7,NA,NA,TRBV11-1,CASSKGQPPNEQYF,TGTGCCAGCAGCAAAGGACAGCCGCCTAACGAGCAGTACTTC
TRBJ2-5,NA,NA,TRBV7-6,CASSLLGARSVQETQYF,TGTGCCAGCAGCTTATTGGGGGCGCGGTCGGTTCAAGAGACCCAGTACTTC
TRBJ2-7,TRBD2,NA,TRBV18,CASSPAGGLSYEQYF,TGTGCCAGCTCACCGGCGGGAGGGCTTTCCTACGAGCAGTACTTC
TRBJ2-5,TRBD2,once,TRBV9,CASSQSGRALETQYF,TGTGCCAGCAGCCAGAGCGGGAGGGCCTTGGAGACCCAGTACTTC
TRBJ2-3,NA,NA,TRBV21-1,CASSASQGADTQYF,TGTGCCAGCAGCGCATCCCAGGGGGCAGATACGCAGTATTTT
TRBJ1-1,NA,NA,TRBV27,CASSLARGNTEAFF,TGTGCCAGCAGTTTAGCCCGAGGGAACACTGAAGCTTTCTTT
TRBJ2-3,NA,NA,TRBV2,CASSEAPPDTQYF,TGTGCCAGCAGTGAAGCCCCACCAGATACGCAGTATTTT
TRBJ2-1,TRBD2,NA,TRBV5-4,CASSLGSGSSPPNEQFF,TGTGCCAGCAGCTTGGGTAGCGGGAGCTCCCCACCCAATGAGCAGTTCTTC
TRBJ1-3,TRBD1,NA,TRBV9,CASSVSRTGLSGNTIYF,TGTGCCAGCAGCGTATCCCGGACAGGCCTCTCTGGAAACACCATATATTTT
TRBJ1-2,NA,NA,TRBV29-1,CSGTTAVGGYTF,TGCAGCGGGACGACCGCCGTGGGAGGCTACACCTTC
TRBJ2-2,TRBD2,few,TRBV6-1,CASSDFSGRAGPSTGELFF,TGTGCCAGCAGTGACTTTAGCGGGAGGGCCGGCCCGAGCACCGGGGAGCTGTTTTTT